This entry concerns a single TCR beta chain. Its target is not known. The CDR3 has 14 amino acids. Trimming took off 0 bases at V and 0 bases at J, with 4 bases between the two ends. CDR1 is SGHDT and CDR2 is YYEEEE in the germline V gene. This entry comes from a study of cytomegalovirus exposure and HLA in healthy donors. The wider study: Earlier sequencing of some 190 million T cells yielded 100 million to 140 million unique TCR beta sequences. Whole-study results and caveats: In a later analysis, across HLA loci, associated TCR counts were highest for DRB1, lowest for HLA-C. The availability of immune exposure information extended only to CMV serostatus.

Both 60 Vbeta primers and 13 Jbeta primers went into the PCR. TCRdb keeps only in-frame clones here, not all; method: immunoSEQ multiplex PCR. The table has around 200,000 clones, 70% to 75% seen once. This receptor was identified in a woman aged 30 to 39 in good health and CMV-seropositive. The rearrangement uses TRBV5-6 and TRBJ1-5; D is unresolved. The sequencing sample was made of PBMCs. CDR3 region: CASSLASSNQPQHF. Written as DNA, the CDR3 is TGTGCCAGCAGCTTGGCCAGTAGCAATCAGCCCCAGCATTTT.